A selection of T cell receptor beta chains follows, all from one sample in a study of cytomegalovirus exposure and HLA in healthy donors. Method: immunoSEQ multiplex PCR; TCRdb's copy keeps in-frame clones and lacks some. The sample has over 50,000 clones; approximately 80% are singletons. The sample was PBMCs. The receptors were sampled from a female donor in good health and CMV-seronegative. Each CDR3 is given with its conserved first and last residue. The D gene is left open where the match is weak. Some rows have no size entry. The others give once, few or many, or a class for an expanded clone.

size: -; D: TRBD2; V: TRBV11-2; J: TRBJ2-3; CDR3: CASTTTASGGKPGDTQYF; DNA: TGTGCCAGCACCACTACTGCTAGCGGGGGCAAACCGGGGGATACGCAGTATTTT
size: -; D: TRBD2; V: TRBV6-5; J: TRBJ2-1; CDR3: CASSRTSGAYEQFF; DNA: TGTGCCAGCAGTCGGACTAGCGGGGCTTATGAGCAGTTCTTC
size: few; D: TRBD2; V: TRBV4-2; J: TRBJ2-1; CDR3: CASSQQISGTSIIPEQFF; DNA: TGTGCCAGCAGCCAACAAATATCCGGGACTAGTATCATCCCTGAGCAGTTCTTC
size: -; D: TRBD1; V: TRBV2; J: TRBJ1-2; CDR3: CATTGGDDYGYTF; DNA: TGTGCCACCACAGGGGGCGACGACTATGGCTACACCTTC
size: -; D: -; V: TRBV6-5; J: TRBJ2-6; CDR3: CASKKGLGANVLTF; DNA: TGTGCCAGCAAGAAGGGGTTGGGGGCCAACGTCCTGACTTTC
size: -; D: -; V: TRBV15; J: TRBJ1-1; CDR3: CATSRGQGGTEAFF; DNA: TGTGCCACCAGCAGAGGTCAGGGTGGGACTGAAGCTTTCTTT
size: few; D: -; V: TRBV5-1; J: TRBJ1-6; CDR3: CASSLGLRLADSEVNSPLHF; DNA: TGCGCCAGCAGCTTGGGGTTAAGATTGGCGGACAGCGAAGTAAATTCACCCCTCCACTTT
size: once; D: -; V: TRBV19; J: TRBJ2-3; CDR3: CASRDRTMDTQYF; DNA: TGTGCCAGTAGGGACAGAACGATGGATACGCAGTATTTT
size: -; D: TRBD2; V: TRBV28; J: TRBJ2-5; CDR3: CASSPPGGTSETQYF; DNA: TGTGCCAGCAGTCCCCCCGGGGGGACGAGTGAGACCCAGTACTTC
size: -; D: -; V: TRBV9; J: TRBJ1-1; CDR3: CASSPLSSRGGSNTEAFF; DNA: TGTGCCAGCAGCCCTCTTTCGTCGAGGGGGGGATCGAACACTGAAGCTTTCTTT
size: -; D: TRBD1; V: TRBV7-2; J: TRBJ2-2; CDR3: CASHRDRGETGELFF; DNA: TGTGCCAGCCACCGGGACAGGGGGGAAACCGGGGAGCTGTTTTTT
size: -; D: -; V: TRBV7-8; J: TRBJ1-4; CDR3: CASSFHQGPTEKLFF; DNA: TGTGCCAGCAGCTTTCATCAGGGGCCGACTGAAAAACTGTTTTTT
size: -; D: TRBD1; V: TRBV4-1; J: TRBJ2-1; CDR3: CASSRGGHILGNEQFF; DNA: TGCGCCAGCAGCCGAGGGGGCCATATCTTAGGGAATGAGCAGTTCTTC
size: -; D: TRBD2; V: TRBV6-5; J: TRBJ2-1; CDR3: CASSQLAGVHNEQFF; DNA: TGTGCCAGCAGTCAACTAGCGGGAGTCCACAATGAGCAGTTCTTC